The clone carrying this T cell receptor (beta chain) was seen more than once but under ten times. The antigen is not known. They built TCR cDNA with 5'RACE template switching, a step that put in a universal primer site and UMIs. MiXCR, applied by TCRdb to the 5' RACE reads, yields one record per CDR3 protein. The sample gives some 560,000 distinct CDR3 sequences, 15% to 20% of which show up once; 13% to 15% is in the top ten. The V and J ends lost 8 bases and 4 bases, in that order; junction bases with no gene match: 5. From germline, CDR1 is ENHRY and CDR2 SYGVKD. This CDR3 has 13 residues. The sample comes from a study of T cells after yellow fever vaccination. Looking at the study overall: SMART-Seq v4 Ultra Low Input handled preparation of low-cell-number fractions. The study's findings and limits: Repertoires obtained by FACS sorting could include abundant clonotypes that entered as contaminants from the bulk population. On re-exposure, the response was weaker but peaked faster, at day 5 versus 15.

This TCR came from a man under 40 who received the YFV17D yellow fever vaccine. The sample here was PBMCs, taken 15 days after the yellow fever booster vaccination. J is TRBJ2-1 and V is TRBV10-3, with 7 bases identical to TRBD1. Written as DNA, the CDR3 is TGTGCCATCGCAGGGACAGTTTACAATGAGCAGTTCTTC. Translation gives CAIAGTVYNEQFF.